This T cell receptor beta chain was retrieved from a study of CD8+ T cells in alopecia areata. Findings and limits, study-wide: There were also resident alphabeta T cells of normal skin sequenced in scalp samples. Scalp clonality and expanded CD8+ clones among the top 100 were significantly decreased by tofacitinib.

CDR3 length: 15 amino acids. Germline V CDR1 and CDR2: LGHNA, YNFKEQ. Between the trimmed V and J ends, which lost 1 base and 0 bases, there was a span of 9 bases. Treatment described: oral pan-JAK inhibitor, 5-10 mg twice daily. The table lists this clone with a few counts. Its target is not known. After isolation, RNA underwent reverse transcription to generate cDNA as the sequencing template. Here immunoSEQ multiplex PCR was the method, and the copy in TCRdb shows in-frame clones only, minus some. Of fewer than 200,000 clones in the sample, roughly 63% were seen once. The clonotype originates from a human donor with alopecia areata. The starting material was CD4+ T cells sorted from blood, obtained between weeks 55 and 65, from a patient treated with tofacitinib. The genes are TRBV4-2 and TRBJ1-2; D unclear. In nucleotides, the CDR3 is TGTGCCAGCAGCCAAGGTGGCAGAACTAACTATGGCTACACCTTC. Its protein product is CASSQGGRTNYGYTF.